This T cell receptor (beta chain) was retrieved from a study of blood T cell repertoires in COVID-19. Deletions cut 3 bases from V and 2 bases from J, with 11 bases between. The germline V gene encodes CDR1 SGHDT and CDR2 YYEEEE. CDR3 length: 14 residues. Sequencing was performed with immunoSEQ multiplex PCR; in TCRdb, only in-frame clones are kept and a portion is missing. The sample lists 170,000 or so clones; roughly 87% were seen once. The TCR originated in a woman in her fifties or sixties who had recovered from COVID-19. The chain carries TRBV5-6 and TRBJ2-5; tentatively, D is TRBD2 (6 bases). The material sequenced was PBMCs or T cells enriched from blood (not recorded which). CDR3 bases: TGTGCCAGCAGCTCCGTAAGCGGGCAAGAGACCCAGTACTTC. Protein: CASSSVSGQETQYF.